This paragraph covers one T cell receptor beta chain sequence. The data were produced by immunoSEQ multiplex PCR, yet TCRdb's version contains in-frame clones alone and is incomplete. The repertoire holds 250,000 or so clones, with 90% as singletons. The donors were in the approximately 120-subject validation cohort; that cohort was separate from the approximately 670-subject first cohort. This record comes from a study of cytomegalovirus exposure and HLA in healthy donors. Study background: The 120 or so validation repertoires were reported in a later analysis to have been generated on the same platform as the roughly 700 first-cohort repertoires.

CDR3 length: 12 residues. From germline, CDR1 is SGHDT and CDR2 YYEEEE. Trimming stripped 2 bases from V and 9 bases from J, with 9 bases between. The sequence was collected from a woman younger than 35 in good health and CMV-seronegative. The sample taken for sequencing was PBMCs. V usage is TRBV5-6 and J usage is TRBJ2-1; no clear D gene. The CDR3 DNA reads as TGTGCCAGCAGCTTTTCGTGGAGTGAGCAGTTCTTC. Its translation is CASSFSWSEQFF.